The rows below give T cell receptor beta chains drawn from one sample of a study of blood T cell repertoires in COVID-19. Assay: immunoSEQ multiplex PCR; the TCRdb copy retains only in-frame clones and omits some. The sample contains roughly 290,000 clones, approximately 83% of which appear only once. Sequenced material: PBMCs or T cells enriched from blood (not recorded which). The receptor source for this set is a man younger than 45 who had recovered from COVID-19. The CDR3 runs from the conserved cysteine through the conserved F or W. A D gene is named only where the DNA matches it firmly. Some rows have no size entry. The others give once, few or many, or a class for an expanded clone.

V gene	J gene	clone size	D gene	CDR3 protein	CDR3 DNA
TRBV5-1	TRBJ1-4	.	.	CASSPRGTANEKLFF	TGCGCCAGCAGCCCCAGGGGTACAGCTAATGAAAAACTGTTTTTT
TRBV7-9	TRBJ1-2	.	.	CASSLRGFYGYTF	TGTGCCAGCAGCTTACGAGGGTTCTATGGCTACACCTTC
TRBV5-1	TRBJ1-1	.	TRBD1	CASSFGQGYMGNTEAFF	TGCGCCAGCAGCTTCGGACAGGGGTATATGGGGAACACTGAAGCTTTCTTT
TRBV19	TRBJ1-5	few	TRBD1	CASSVGQGRNQPQHF	TGTGCCAGTAGTGTCGGACAGGGGCGAAATCAGCCCCAGCATTTT
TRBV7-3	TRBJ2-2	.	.	CASSTNVWGELFF	TGTGCCAGCAGCACAAACGTTTGGGGGGAGCTGTTTTTT
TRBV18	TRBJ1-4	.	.	CASSPAIRTNEKLFF	TGTGCCAGCTCACCAGCTATACGGACTAATGAAAAACTGTTTTTT
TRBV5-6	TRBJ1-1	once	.	CASSLDPGNTEAFF	TGTGCCAGCAGCTTGGATCCGGGGAACACTGAAGCTTTCTTT
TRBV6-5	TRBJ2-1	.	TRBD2	CATKRAGYNEQFF	TGTGCCACCAAGCGAGCGGGGTACAATGAGCAGTTCTTC
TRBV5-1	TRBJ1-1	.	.	CASSLGATVGAEAFF	TGCGCCAGCAGCTTGGGAGCTACAGTGGGAGCTGAAGCTTTCTTT
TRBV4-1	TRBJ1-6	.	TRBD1	CASRFGQGDTSPLHF	TGCGCCAGCAGGTTCGGACAGGGGGATACTTCACCCCTCCACTTT
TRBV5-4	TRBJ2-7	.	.	CASSLGRDSYEQYF	TGTGCCAGCAGCTTGGGCCGCGACTCCTACGAGCAGTACTTC
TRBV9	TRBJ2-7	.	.	CASSAAGIAYEQYF	TGTGCCAGCAGCGCCGCCGGGATCGCCTACGAGCAGTACTTC
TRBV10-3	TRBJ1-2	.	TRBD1	CAIRPVIGTEYGYTF	TGTGCCATCCGGCCAGTAATCGGGACAGAGTATGGCTACACCTTC
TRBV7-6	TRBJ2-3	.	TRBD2	CASSLGLAGGPSTDTQYF	TGTGCCAGCAGCCTTGGACTAGCGGGGGGCCCTAGCACAGATACGCAGTATTTT
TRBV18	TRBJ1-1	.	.	CASSPKQPGANTEAFF	TGTGCCAGCTCACCTAAGCAACCGGGAGCGAACACTGAAGCTTTCTTT
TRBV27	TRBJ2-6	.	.	CASSYMYRNSGANVLTF	TGTGCCAGCAGTTATATGTACAGGAACTCTGGGGCCAACGTCCTGACTTTC
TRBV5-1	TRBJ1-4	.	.	CASSLATRTFEHEKLFF	TGCGCCAGCAGCTTGGCCACGCGGACATTCGAGCATGAAAAACTGTTTTTT
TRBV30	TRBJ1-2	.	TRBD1	CAWRGAGRDRGIGGYTF	TGTGCCTGGAGGGGGGCCGGCCGGGACAGGGGGATTGGTGGCTACACCTTC
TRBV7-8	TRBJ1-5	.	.	CASSSTAMRRDQPQHF	TGTGCCAGCAGCTCAACCGCAATGAGGAGGGATCAGCCCCAGCATTTT
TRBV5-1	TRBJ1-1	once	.	CASSLLGGRDTEAFF	TGCGCCAGCAGCTTGCTGGGGGGAAGAGACACTGAAGCTTTCTTT
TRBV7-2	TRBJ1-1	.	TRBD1	CASSPRRQGAEAFF	TGTGCCAGCAGCCCCCGTAGACAGGGTGCTGAAGCTTTCTTT
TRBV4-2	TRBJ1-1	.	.	CASSQELMNTEAFF	TGTGCCAGCAGCCAAGAACTGATGAACACTGAAGCTTTCTTT
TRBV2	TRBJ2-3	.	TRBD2	CASSLREAGVGDTQYF	TGTGCCAGCAGTCTAAGGGAAGCGGGGGTTGGAGATACGCAGTATTTT
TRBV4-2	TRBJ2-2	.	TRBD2	CASSQEGASGGTGELFF	TGTGCCAGCAGCCAAGAGGGGGCTAGCGGGGGTACCGGGGAGCTGTTTTTT
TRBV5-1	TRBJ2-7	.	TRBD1	CASSRQGAYEQYF	TGCGCCAGCAGCCGACAGGGAGCCTACGAGCAGTACTTC
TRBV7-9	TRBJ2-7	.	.	CASSYFPPGLSYEQYF	TGTGCCAGCAGCTACTTTCCCCCGGGACTGAGCTACGAGCAGTACTTC
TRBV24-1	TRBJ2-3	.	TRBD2	CATSDSGGAGDTQYF	TGTGCCACCAGTGATTCGGGAGGGGCCGGAGATACGCAGTATTTT
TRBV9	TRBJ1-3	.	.	CASSVGPESSGNTIYF	TGTGCCAGCAGCGTAGGCCCGGAGAGCTCTGGAAACACCATATATTTT
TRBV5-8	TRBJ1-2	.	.	CASSLRLTGPLGYTF	TGTGCCAGCAGCTTGCGATTAACAGGGCCACTTGGCTACACCTTC
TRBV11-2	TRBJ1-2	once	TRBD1	CASRGTGSYGYTF	TGTGCCAGCAGAGGGACAGGGTCCTATGGCTACACCTTC
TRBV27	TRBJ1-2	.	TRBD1	CASRRNQGGNYGYTF	TGTGCCAGCAGACGGAACCAGGGGGGAAACTATGGCTACACCTTC
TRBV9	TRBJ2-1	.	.	CASSPSSNAGYNEQFF	TGTGCCAGCAGCCCGAGCTCGAACGCGGGGTACAATGAGCAGTTCTTC